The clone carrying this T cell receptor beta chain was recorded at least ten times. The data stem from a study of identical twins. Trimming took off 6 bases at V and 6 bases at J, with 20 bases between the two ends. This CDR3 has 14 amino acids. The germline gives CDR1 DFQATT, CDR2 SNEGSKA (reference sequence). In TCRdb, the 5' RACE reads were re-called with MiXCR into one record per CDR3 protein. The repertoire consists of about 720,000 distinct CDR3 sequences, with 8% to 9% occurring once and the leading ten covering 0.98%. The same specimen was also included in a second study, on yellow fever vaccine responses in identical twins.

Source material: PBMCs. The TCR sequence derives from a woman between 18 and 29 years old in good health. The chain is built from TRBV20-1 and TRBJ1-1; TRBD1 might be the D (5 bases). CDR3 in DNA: TGCAGTGCGCCCGACAGAGGCGGGAGGGCTGAAGCTTTCTTT. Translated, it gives CSAPDRGGRAEAFF.